The rows below give T cell receptor beta chains drawn from one sample of a study of control samples from healthy donors and cancer patients. Profiling relied on immunoSEQ multiplex PCR, and the TCRdb table lists in-frame clones only, not all of them. This sample has approximately 50,000 clones, with approximately 90% found just once. Sequencing was done on a sample of PBMCs. Every receptor here comes from a man aged 55 to 70 with head and neck cancer. Both conserved end residues are part of each CDR3. The D gene is left open where the match is weak. Size is stated for part of the rows, as once, few or many counts, or as a class when the clone is expanded.

j_call d_call v_call clone_size cdr3_nt cdr3_aa
TRBJ1-5 . TRBV7-2 few TGTGCCAGCAGCTCTTATCGCCACAGGGAGGGTCAGCCCCAGCATTTT CASSSYRHREGQPQHF
TRBJ1-3 . TRBV10-1 few TGCGCCAGCAGTGAGGCAGGGGATGAAAACACCATATATTTT CASSEAGDENTIYF
TRBJ2-3 . TRBV4-1 . TGCGCCAGCAGCCAAGTTTCGGCTAGTACAGATACGCAGTATTTT CASSQVSASTDTQYF
TRBJ2-1 TRBD2 TRBV7-9 . TGTGCCAGCAGCTTAGAGGGACTAGGCCCCAATGAGCAGTTCTTC CASSLEGLGPNEQFF
TRBJ1-1 . TRBV27 . TGTGCCAGCAGTTTATCTACCGTTACGAGGTCTGAAGCTTTCTTT CASSLSTVTRSEAFF
TRBJ2-3 . TRBV28 . TGTGCCAGCAGCCTCGAGGTGGTGGCAGATACGCAGTATTTT CASSLEVVADTQYF
TRBJ2-5 TRBD1 TRBV18 . TGTGCCAGCTCACCCAGGGGCCTACTAGACAGGGTCCAAGAGACCCAGTACTTC CASSPRGLLDRVQETQYF
TRBJ2-5 TRBD2 TRBV28 . TGTGCCAGCAGTTTTCACGGGAGGGGAGAAGAGACCCAGTACTTC CASSFHGRGEETQYF
TRBJ1-3 . TRBV5-3 few TGTGCCAGAAGCTTGTCTGGGACTGGAAACACCATATATTTT CARSLSGTGNTIYF
TRBJ2-5 TRBD2 TRBV5-1 . TGCGCCAGCAGCTTGGGTACTAGCGGGTTGGGGACCCAGTACTTC CASSLGTSGLGTQYF
TRBJ1-2 TRBD1 TRBV12-3/TRBV12-4 . TGTGCCAGCAGTTTCGGGACAGATGAGAGCTACACCTTC CASSFGTDESYTF
TRBJ2-1 . TRBV9 . TGTGCCAGCAGCGTAGATCCTAGCGTCGCCTACAATGAGCAGTTCTTC CASSVDPSVAYNEQFF
TRBJ2-7 TRBD1 TRBV7-2 . TGTGCCAGCAGCAAAGACGCGGGACAGGCTTCCCACGAGCAGTACTTC CASSKDAGQASHEQYF
TRBJ1-2 TRBD1 TRBV24-1 . TGTGCCACCAGTGATCCCGACAGGGGGGACTATGGCTACACCTTC CATSDPDRGDYGYTF
TRBJ1-5 TRBD1 TRBV28 once TGTGCCAGCAGTTTCCTCCGACAGGGACGTAATCAGCCCCAGCATTTT CASSFLRQGRNQPQHF
TRBJ1-1 TRBD1 TRBV6-5 . TGTGCCAGCAGTACCCGACAGGGGGCCCTCGCTGAAGCTTTCTTT CASSTRQGALAEAFF
TRBJ2-6 . TRBV19 . TGTGCCAGTAGTACGGGGGACAGCTCTGGGGCCAACGTCCTGACTTTC CASSTGDSSGANVLTF
TRBJ1-5 TRBD1 TRBV6-6 few TGTGCCAGCAGTTACCCTGGACAGGATAGCAATCAGCCCCAGCATTTT CASSYPGQDSNQPQHF
TRBJ1-1 . TRBV7-8 . TGTGCCAGCAGCTCAAGACAGATGAACACTGAAGCTTTCTTT CASSSRQMNTEAFF
TRBJ2-7 TRBD1 TRBV2 once TGTGCCAGCAGGACCCCTCTGGGACAGCTTAGGCACGAGCAGTACTTC CASRTPLGQLRHEQYF
TRBJ1-1 TRBD1 TRBV5-4 . TGTGCCAGCAGCTTATGGACAGGGAACACTGAAGCTTTCTTT CASSLWTGNTEAFF
TRBJ2-2 . TRBV12-5 . TGTGCTAGTGCCCCGCGGGGTGGGGGAGCGAACACCGGGGAGCTGTTTTTT CASAPRGGGANTGELFF
TRBJ1-3 . TRBV3-1/TRBV3-2 . TGTGCCAGCAGCCCGGGAGGTGGAAACACCATATATTTT CASSPGGGNTIYF
TRBJ2-1 . TRBV9 . TGTGCCAGCAGCGTAGATTTGCGGAACACAGGAGTACTATCCTACAATGAGCAGTTCTTC CASSVDLRNTGVLSYNEQFF
TRBJ1-5 . TRBV20-1 . TGCAGTGCTAGTTACCAAAATCAGCCCCAGCATTTT CSASYQNQPQHF
TRBJ2-7 . TRBV28 few TGTGCCAGCAAAAAAGCCGGGGGCTCCTACGAGCAGTACTTC CASKKAGGSYEQYF
TRBJ1-1 . TRBV2 . TGTGCCAGCAGGCGACAGATCACTCTGAACACTGAAGCTTTCTTT CASRRQITLNTEAFF
TRBJ2-7 TRBD2 TRBV4-3 . TGCGCCAGCAGCCAAGACAGCACTAGCGGGGGGGCCCCCCACGAGCAGTACTTC CASSQDSTSGGAPHEQYF
TRBJ1-2 . TRBV13 . TGTGCCAGCAGCCCGATACTGGACAGAGTCTATGGCTACACCTTC CASSPILDRVYGYTF
TRBJ2-3 TRBD1 TRBV11-3 . TGTGCCAGCAGCATAGACAGGGGTGCAGATACGCAGTATTTT CASSIDRGADTQYF
TRBJ2-1 . TRBV12-3/TRBV12-4 few TGTGCCAGCATGAGATTGGACAATGAGCAGTTCTTC CASMRLDNEQFF